These 27 T cell receptor beta chains share one sample of origin, sequenced in a study of T cell responses to AZD1222 COVID-19 vaccine. Generated by immunoSEQ multiplex PCR, the TCRdb table keeps only in-frame clones and is missing some. The sample lists around 170,000 clones; about 90% were seen once. Sequencing used peripheral blood, obtained 28 days after the second AZD1222 dose. The receptors derive from an adult who received the AZD1222 COVID-19 vaccine.

The chain uses TRBV19 and TRBJ1-5; D gene unclear. The germline V and J ends were trimmed by 5 bases and 3 bases, with 17 bases remaining between them. This CDR3 contains 16 residues. CDR1 and CDR2 from the germline V gene are LNHDA and SQIVND (reference sequence). The CDR3: CASSWALVSINQPQHF. Here the CDR3 DNA reads TGTGCCAGTAGTTGGGCGTTGGTCTCCATCAATCAGCCCCAGCATTTT.

This chain links TRBV7-9 with TRBJ2-7; D might be TRBD1 (6 bases). The V gene lost 1 base and the J gene lost 5 bases, with 18 bases spanning the gap. The CDR3 extends over 16 amino acids. Looked up from germline, CDR1 is SEHNR and CDR2 is FQNEAQ (reference sequence). The CDR3 is CASSLGSTTGSHEQYF. CDR3 sequence (DNA): TGTGCCAGCAGCTTAGGAAGCACAACAGGGTCCCACGAGCAGTACTTC.

V gene TRBV14 combines with J gene TRBJ2-7; D is perhaps TRBD1 (5 bases). The germline V and J ends were trimmed by 2 bases and 2 bases, with 10 bases remaining between them. The CDR3 runs 14 residues. The germline V gene has CDR1 SGHDN and CDR2 FVKESK. CDR3 nucleotide sequence: TGTGCCAGCAGCCAACAGGGTCCCCCCTACGAGCAGTACTTC. It translates to CASSQQGPPYEQYF.

This clone was seen just once. The J gene is TRBJ2-5, the V gene TRBV21-1; the DNA was not used to check the table's D call, TRBD1. TRBV21-1 is deemed a pseudogene. This CDR3 spans 16 amino acids. The CDR3 DNA reads as TGTGCCAGCAGCAAAGGAGACAGGGGTCGCGCGGAGACCCAGTACTTC. Translation gives CASSKGDRGRAETQYF.

The rearrangement joins TRBV18 to TRBJ1-2; 8 bases agree with TRBD1. There are 15 residues in the CDR3. Trimming removed 0 bases from V and 6 bases from J; junction bases left unmatched: 6. The germline gives CDR1 KGHSH, CDR2 LQKENI. In DNA form, the CDR3 reads TGTGCCAGCTCACCACCTGGGCAGGGGGCCCATGGCTACACCTTC. Translated: CASSPPGQGAHGYTF.

The V gene is TRBV6-4, the J gene TRBJ1-6, with 10 bases matching TRBD1. The CDR3 spans 15 residues. CDR1 and CDR2 (germline): MRHNA, SNTAGT. V shed 1 base and J 7 bases; nucleotides not matched to a gene: 1. The CDR3 DNA is TGTGCCAGCAGTGACTTGGGACAGGGGAATTCACCCCTCCACTTT. This encodes CASSDLGQGNSPLHF.

The chain carries TRBV3-1 (or the pseudogene TRBV3-2) and TRBJ1-1; no reliable D call. The CDR3 totals 14 residues. Trimming pared 1 base from V and 6 bases from J, leaving 12 bases between. Per the germline V gene, CDR1 is LGHDT and CDR2 is YNNKEL (reference sequence). CDR3 residues: CASSQGGSRAEAFF. CDR3 DNA: TGTGCCAGCAGCCAAGGTGGGAGTAGGGCTGAAGCTTTCTTT.

The chain carries TRBV19 and TRBJ2-5; TRBD1 might be the D (5 bases). Germline loops: CDR1 LNHDA, CDR2 SQIVND (reference sequence). The CDR3 totals 18 residues. V lost 3 bases and J lost 2, with 22 bases in between. CDR3 in amino acids: CASSIGPPSGLLQETQYF. CDR3 DNA: TGTGCCAGTAGTATCGGCCCTCCCTCAGGGTTACTACAAGAGACCCAGTACTTC.

This chain links TRBV7-2 with TRBJ2-5, with D uncertain. Deletions cut 5 bases from V and 2 bases from J, with 12 bases between. CDR3 length equals 14 residues. Per the germline V gene, CDR1 is SGHTA and CDR2 is FQGNSA. For the CDR3, the DNA is TGTGCCAGCAGCCTTACTCGCTCTCAAGAGACCCAGTACTTC. It encodes CASSLTRSQETQYF.

This clone has just one count. The V and J genes are TRBV3-1 (or the pseudogene TRBV3-2) and TRBJ1-2; D possibly corresponds to TRBD1 (6 bases). There are 13 residues in the CDR3. Trimming pared 4 bases from V and 8 bases from J, leaving 14 bases between. CDR1 and CDR2 (germline): LGHDT, YNNKEL (reference sequence). The CDR3 protein is CASSRTGSRGYTF. As DNA, the CDR3 is TGTGCCAGCAGCCGCACAGGGAGTAGGGGCTACACCTTC.

The CDR3 sequence: CASSEEWRELPDTQYF. For the CDR3, the DNA is TGTGCCAGCAGTGAAGAATGGCGGGAACTCCCAGATACGCAGTATTTT. The chain is built from TRBV6-1 and TRBJ2-3; tentative D call: TRBD2 (6 bases). V was pared by 1 base and J by 4 bases, with 15 bases between. Germline V lookup: CDR1 MNHNS, CDR2 SASEGT. This CDR3 comprises 16 residues.

The chain employs TRBV18 and TRBJ2-3; D possibly corresponds to TRBD2 (5 bases). The CDR3 totals 14 residues. Germline V gene lookup returns CDR1 KGHSH and CDR2 LQKENI. V was pared by 1 base and J by 6 bases, with 11 bases between. In nucleotides, the CDR3 is TGTGCCAGCTCACCACTTGGGGAGAGTGATACGCAGTATTTT. Translated: CASSPLGESDTQYF. The full variable domain, completed using reference TRBV18 and TRBJ2-3, is NAGVMQNPRHLVRRRGQEARLRCSPMKGHSHVYWYRQLPEEGLKFMVYLQKENIIDESGMPKERFSAEFPKEGPSILRIQQVVRGDSAAYFCASSPLGESDTQYFGPGTRLTVL.

The chain employs TRBV27 and TRBJ1-6; 9 positions match TRBD1. The ends lost 2 bases at V and 14 bases at J; junction bases unmatched: 10. Germline V CDR1 and CDR2: MNHEY, SMNVEV (reference sequence). The CDR3 totals 15 residues. CDR3 loop: CASSLRDRVGGALHF. CDR3 nucleotide sequence: TGTGCCAGCAGTTTAAGGGACAGGGTCGGGGGGGCCCTCCACTTT.

The chain recombines TRBV27 with TRBJ2-3; unclear D gene. The V gene lost 0 bases and the J gene lost 5 bases, with 9 bases spanning the gap. Germline CDR1 and CDR2: MNHEY and SMNVEV (reference sequence). The CDR3 covers 14 residues. In nucleotides, the CDR3 is TGTGCCAGCAGTTTATCTGGACGTGGAGATACGCAGTATTTT. It translates to CASSLSGRGDTQYF.

The chain employs TRBV5-1 and TRBJ2-3; 8 bases are a match to TRBD2. Germline values: CDR1 SGHRS, CDR2 YFSETQ. The CDR3 loop spans 15 amino acids. The trim removed 0 bases at V and 5 bases at J, leaving 5 bases unmatched. The CDR3 DNA reads TGCGCCAGCAGCTTGGGCGGGGGGCGCGTAGATACGCAGTATTTT. It encodes CASSLGGGRVDTQYF.

The rearrangement uses TRBV14 and TRBJ1-1, with a weak D call TRBD1 (6 bases). The CDR3 length is 16 residues. The V and J ends lost 3 bases and 0 bases respectively, with 14 bases between them. The germline CDR1 and CDR2 sequences are SGHDN and FVKESK. CDR3 region: CASSHHRAGLNTEAFF. CDR3 DNA: TGTGCCAGCAGCCACCACAGGGCGGGGCTGAACACTGAAGCTTTCTTT.

The chain carries TRBV5-5 and TRBJ2-2; 8 nucleotides align to TRBD1. Germline CDR1 SGHKS, CDR2 YYEKEE (reference sequence). This CDR3 has 14 residues. J was trimmed by 6 bases and V by 2 bases; bases with no gene match: 3. The CDR3 here is CASSFLQGAGELFF. The CDR3 coding sequence is TGTGCCAGCAGCTTCCTACAGGGGGCCGGGGAGCTGTTTTTT. The entire variable domain, with the rest obtained from reference TRBV5-5 and TRBJ2-2, is as follows: DAGVTQSPTHLIKTRGQQVTLRCSPISGHKSVSWYQQVLGQGPQFIFQYYEKEERGRGNFPDRFSARQFPNYSSELNVNALLLGDSALYLCASSFLQGAGELFFGEGSRLTVL.

The J gene is TRBJ2-3, the V gene TRBV7-2; 9 bases match TRBD2. The junction had 11 bases not matched to a gene; V was cut back by 6 bases and J by 4 bases. The CDR3 extends over 16 amino acids. CDR1 is SGHTA, CDR2 FQGNSA, per germline. The CDR3 here is CASSQSLRGGSDTQYF. Here the CDR3 DNA reads TGTGCCAGCAGTCAAAGTTTGCGGGGGGGATCAGATACGCAGTATTTT. The complete variable domain, with remaining parts taken from reference TRBV7-2 and TRBJ2-3, reads GAGVSQSPSNKVTEKGKDVELRCDPISGHTALYWYRQSLGQGLEFLIYFQGNSAPDKSGLPSDRFSAERTGGSVSTLTIQRTQQEDSAVYLCASSQSLRGGSDTQYFGPGTRLTVL.

J is TRBJ2-3 and V is TRBV9; 12 nucleotides match TRBD2. Looked up from germline, CDR1 is SGDLS and CDR2 is YYNGEE. V trimming: 3 bases; J trimming: 4 bases; junction bases outside the gene matches: 9. The CDR3 totals 17 residues. CDR3 loop: CASSDPSLAGGPDTQYF. The DNA of the CDR3 is TGTGCCAGCAGCGATCCCTCACTAGCGGGGGGACCAGATACGCAGTATTTT.

This sequence joins TRBV6-6 and TRBJ2-3; 10 nucleotides agree with TRBD2. Germline CDR1 and CDR2: MNHNY and SVGAGI (reference sequence). The CDR3 totals 17 residues. Trimming removed 5 bases from V and 6 bases from J; junction bases left unmatched: 14. In DNA, the CDR3 is TGTGCCAGCAGTCCCTCTCGAGGAGCGGGAGGGCCGGATACGCAGTATTTT. It codes for CASSPSRGAGGPDTQYF.

The chain joins TRBV24-1 to TRBJ2-5; D possibly matches TRBD1 or TRBD2 (5 bases each). This CDR3 is 14 amino acids long. CDR1 KGHDR and CDR2 SFDVKD come from the germline V gene. V was trimmed by 3 bases and J by 5 bases, leaving 12 bases between them. The CDR3 bases are TGTGCCACCAGTGATCCAACCGAGGGGGAGACCCAGTACTTC. It yields the protein CATSDPTEGETQYF.

This chain uses TRBV7-9 with TRBJ2-1, with TRBD2 as a possible D gene (6 bases). Per the germline V gene, CDR1 is SEHNR and CDR2 is FQNEAQ (reference sequence). CDR3 length: 12 amino acids. V dropped 5 bases and J dropped 12 bases, with 14 bases sitting between them. CDR3 residues: CASSPSGPAQFF. DNA of the CDR3: TGTGCCAGCAGCCCAAGCGGGCCTGCGCAGTTCTTC.

The chain links TRBV18 to TRBJ1-2; 7 positions match TRBD1. The CDR3 spans 13 residues. With 4 bases clipped from V and 3 bases from J, the junction kept 2 bases outside the gene matches. CDR1 KGHSH and CDR2 LQKENI come from the germline V gene. CDR3 nucleotides: TGTGCCAGCTCACGACAGGGAGACTATGGCTACACCTTC. This gives the protein CASSRQGDYGYTF.

This clone has more than one count but fewer than ten. The chain carries TRBV5-5 and TRBJ1-4; D is uncertain. Between the trimmed V and J ends, which lost 2 bases and 7 bases, there was a span of 15 bases. In germline, CDR1 is SGHKS, CDR2 YYEKEE (reference sequence). CDR3 length: 15 residues. The CDR3 spells CASSFLNSGGEKLFF. The CDR3 nucleotides read TGTGCCAGCAGCTTCCTAAATTCCGGCGGTGAAAAACTGTTTTTT.

This sequence joins TRBV2 and TRBJ2-5; 8 nucleotides match TRBD1. Trimming cost V 8 bases and J 4 bases; bases outside gene matches: 9. Germline assignment: CDR1 SNHLY and CDR2 FYNNEI. This CDR3 is 14 amino acids long. CDR3 region: CASLGDRNGETQYF. The CDR3 region has the DNA TGTGCCAGCTTGGGGGACAGGAATGGAGAGACCCAGTACTTC.

V is TRBV28 and J is TRBJ2-3; D is unresolved. Trimming removed 1 base at V and 1 base at J, with 15 bases between. The CDR3 spans 17 residues. The germline V gene encodes CDR1 MDHEN and CDR2 SYDVKM. The CDR3 coding sequence is TGTGCCAGCAGTTTATCGAGCCTCTTCCTCGGCACAGATACGCAGTATTTT. It codes for CASSLSSLFLGTDTQYF.

This rearrangement joins TRBV4-3 to TRBJ1-5, with 7 bases that match TRBD1. The germline V gene encodes CDR1 LGHNA and CDR2 YSLEER. The V gene end was trimmed by 1 base and the J gene end by 3 bases; junction bases not matched to a gene: 18. The CDR3 spans 20 residues. CDR3 sequence: CASSQGFVSRRGAINQPQHF. The DNA of the CDR3 is TGCGCCAGCAGCCAAGGGTTTGTGAGTCGCAGGGGGGCCATCAATCAGCCCCAGCATTTT.